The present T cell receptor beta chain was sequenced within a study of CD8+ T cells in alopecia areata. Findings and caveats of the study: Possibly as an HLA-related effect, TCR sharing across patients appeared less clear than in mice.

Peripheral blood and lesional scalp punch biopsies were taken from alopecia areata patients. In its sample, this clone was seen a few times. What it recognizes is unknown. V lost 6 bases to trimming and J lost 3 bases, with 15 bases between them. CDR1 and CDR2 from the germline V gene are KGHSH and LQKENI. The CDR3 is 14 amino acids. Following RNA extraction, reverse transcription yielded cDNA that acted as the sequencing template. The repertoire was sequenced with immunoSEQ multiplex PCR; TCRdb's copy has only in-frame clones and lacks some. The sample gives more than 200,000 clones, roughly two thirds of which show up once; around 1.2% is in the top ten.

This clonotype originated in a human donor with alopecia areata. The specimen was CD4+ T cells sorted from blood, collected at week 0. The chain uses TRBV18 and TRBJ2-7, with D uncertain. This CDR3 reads CASSPSTGDYEQYF. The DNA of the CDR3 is TGTGCCAGCTCTCCCTCAACCGGAGACTACGAGCAGTACTTC.